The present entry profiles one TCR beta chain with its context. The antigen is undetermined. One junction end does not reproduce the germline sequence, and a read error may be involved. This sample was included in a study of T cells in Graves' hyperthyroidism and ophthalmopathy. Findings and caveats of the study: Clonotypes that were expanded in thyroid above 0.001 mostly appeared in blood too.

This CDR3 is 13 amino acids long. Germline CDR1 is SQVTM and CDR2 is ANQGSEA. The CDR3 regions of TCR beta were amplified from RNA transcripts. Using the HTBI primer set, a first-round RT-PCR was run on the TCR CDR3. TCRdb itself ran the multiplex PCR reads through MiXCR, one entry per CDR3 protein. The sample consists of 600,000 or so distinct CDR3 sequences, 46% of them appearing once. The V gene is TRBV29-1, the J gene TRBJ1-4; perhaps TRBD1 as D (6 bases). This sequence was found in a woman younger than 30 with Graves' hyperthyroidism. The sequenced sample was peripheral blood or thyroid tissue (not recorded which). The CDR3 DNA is TGCAGCGCCGGGGCAGGGGATAATGAAAAACTGGTTTTT. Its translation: CSAGAGDNEKLVF.